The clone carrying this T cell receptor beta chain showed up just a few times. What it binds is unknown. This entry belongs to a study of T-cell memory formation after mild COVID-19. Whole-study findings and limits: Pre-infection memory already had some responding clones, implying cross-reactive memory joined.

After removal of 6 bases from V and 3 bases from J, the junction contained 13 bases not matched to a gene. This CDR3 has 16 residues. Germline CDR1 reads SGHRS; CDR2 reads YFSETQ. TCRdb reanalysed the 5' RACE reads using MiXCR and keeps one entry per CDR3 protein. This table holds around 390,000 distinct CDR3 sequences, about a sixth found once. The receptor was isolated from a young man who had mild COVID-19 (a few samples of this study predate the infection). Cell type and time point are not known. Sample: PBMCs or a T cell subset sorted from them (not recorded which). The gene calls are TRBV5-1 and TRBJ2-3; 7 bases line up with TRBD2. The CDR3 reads CASTPRSGVPTDTQYF. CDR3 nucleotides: TGCGCCAGCACCCCGCGGAGCGGGGTTCCAACAGATACGCAGTATTTT.